This TCR beta chain was documented in a study of T cells in Graves' hyperthyroidism and ophthalmopathy. Ophthalmopathy cases scored 3 or more on the Clinical Activity Score and 4 or more on NOSPECS grade, with duration below 3 months. Based on clinical symptoms, serum thyroxine and TRAb, thyroid ultrasound and orbital computed tomography, diagnoses were reached. This CDR3 contains 14 residues. V lost 5 bases and J lost 7; bases outside the gene matches: 10. Germline lookup yields CDR1 MNHNS and CDR2 SASEGT. This clonotype was counted ten times or more. The source material, RNA transcripts, was used to amplify TCR beta CDR3 regions. First-round RT-PCR with HTBI primers amplified the TCR CDR3 region. TCRdb independently ran MiXCR on the multiplex PCR reads; one entry per CDR3 protein. The sample has a few hundred thousand distinct CDR3 sequences, under 25% seen once.

The sequence was collected from a woman aged 70-85 years with Graves' ophthalmopathy. Sequenced sample: blood. The chain joins TRBV6-1 to TRBJ1-1; 7 nucleotides line up with TRBD1. Here the CDR3 reads CASSSAGGDVEAFF. CDR3 bases: TGTGCCAGCAGTTCGGCAGGGGGGGACGTTGAAGCTTTCTTT.